This T cell receptor beta chain is from a study of cytomegalovirus exposure and HLA in healthy donors. About the study: Earlier, 100 million or so unique TCR beta sequences were recovered from roughly 200 million T cells by an analysis. Among a few hundred genotyped donors, about 83% fell in the Caucasian-associated ancestry cluster.

Both 60 Vbeta primers and 13 Jbeta primers went into the PCR. TCRdb's copy holds only in-frame clones and misses some; the assay was immunoSEQ multiplex PCR. The sample lists over 120,000 clones; more than 9.5% were seen once. The CDR3 extends over 18 amino acids. Trimming took 0 bases from V and 4 from J; bases not matched to a gene: 13. Looked up from germline, CDR1 is MNHEY and CDR2 is SMNVEV (reference sequence). The clonotype originates from a man aged 50 to 60 in good health and CMV-seronegative. J is TRBJ2-3 and V is TRBV27; 7 bases align to TRBD2. The sample taken for sequencing was PBMCs. The chain's CDR3 is CASSLSGGGALGADTQYF. The CDR3 DNA follows: TGTGCCAGCAGTTTATCGGGGGGAGGGGCCCTCGGCGCAGATACGCAGTATTTT.